Listed below are T cell receptor beta chains from one sample, sequenced in a study of blood T cell repertoires in COVID-19. Sequencing used immunoSEQ multiplex PCR; TCRdb keeps in-frame clones, though not all of them. The sample yields roughly 99,000 clones, 84% seen once. Sequences were obtained from peripheral blood. The receptors come from a human donor in a cohort sampled during active COVID-19. Both conserved end residues are part of each CDR3. Each record gives: V gene, J gene, D gene, clone size, CDR3 DNA, CDR3 protein. The D gene is left open where the match is weak. Size is omitted from some rows. Given values are once, few, many or a class for expanded clones.

>TRBV11-2|TRBJ2-4|NA|NA
TGTGCCAGCAGCCCAGACACGGTGCAAGACATTCAGTACTTC
CASSPDTVQDIQYF
>TRBV7-2|TRBJ1-2|NA|NA
TGTGCCAGCAGCCCCAGTGTGGCTAACTATGGCTACACCTTC
CASSPSVANYGYTF
>TRBV6-2/TRBV6-3|TRBJ2-4|NA|NA
TGTGCCAGCAGTTATGGACAGGGGCCTAGCGGGGATCAGTACTTC
CASSYGQGPSGDQYF
>TRBV6-4|TRBJ2-3|TRBD2|NA
TGTGCCAGCAGTGACTCGATTGTGGCGGGAGGGCCGGATACGCAGTATTTT
CASSDSIVAGGPDTQYF
>TRBV7-3|TRBJ2-2|TRBD2|NA
TGTGCCAGCAGCTTAGCGGGAGGGAAACTGTTTTTT
CASSLAGGKLFF
>TRBV5-1|TRBJ2-2|NA|NA
TGCGCCAGCAGCTTGAAAGGGAGCGCCGGGGAGCTGTTTTTT
CASSLKGSAGELFF
>TRBV5-8|TRBJ1-1|NA|NA
TGTGCCAGTCCCCCTCAGGGAAAGAACACTGAAGCTTTCTTT
CASPPQGKNTEAFF
>TRBV30|TRBJ1-1|TRBD1|NA
TGTGCCCTGGACAGGGCATTGGCCCGTGCAGCTTTCTTT
CALDRALARAAFF
>TRBV12-5|TRBJ1-4|NA|NA
TGTGCTAGTGGTTCGTATGAAAAACTGTTTTTT
CASGSYEKLFF
>TRBV21-1|TRBJ2-3|NA|NA
TGTGCCAGCAGCAACAGGGACGACAGGGCTAGCACAGATACGCAGTATTTT
CASSNRDDRASTDTQYF
>TRBV5-1|TRBJ2-2|NA|NA
TGCGCCAGCAGCTTGGGGCCGGGATTGGAGACCGGGGAGCTGTTTTTT
CASSLGPGLETGELFF
>TRBV27|TRBJ1-1|NA|NA
TGTGCCAGCAGTCGGGAGCCTAACACTGAAGCTTTCTTT
CASSREPNTEAFF
>TRBV28|TRBJ2-5|TRBD1|NA
TGTGCCAGCAGTTCGACAGGGGGACGAGAGACCCAGTACTTC
CASSSTGGRETQYF
>TRBV6-1|TRBJ2-5|NA|NA
TGTGCCAGCAGTGAACTTTGGGTGGGGAGTGGGCAAGAGACCCAGTACTTC
CASSELWVGSGQETQYF
>TRBV5-1|TRBJ2-7|TRBD2|NA
TGCGCCAGCAGCTTGGCCGGGGGGGGCTCCTACGAGCAGTACTTC
CASSLAGGGSYEQYF
>TRBV15|TRBJ1-2|NA|NA
TGTGCCACCAGCAGGGCACAGACCCTCTATGGCTACACCTTC
CATSRAQTLYGYTF
>TRBV28|TRBJ1-2|NA|NA
TGTGCCAGCAGTTTAAATGGACGGCCGGGGGGCGGCTACACCTTC
CASSLNGRPGGGYTF
>TRBV11-3|TRBJ2-3|TRBD2|NA
TGTGCCAGCAGCTCTAGCGGGACCACAGATACGCAGTATTTT
CASSSSGTTDTQYF
>TRBV7-2|TRBJ2-1|TRBD2|NA
TGTGCCAGCTTGGGGCTAGCGGGACGTAATGAGCAGTTCTTC
CASLGLAGRNEQFF
>TRBV19|TRBJ1-4|TRBD1|NA
TGTGCCAGTAGTAAGGGACAGGGTGGCGAAAAACTGTTTTTT
CASSKGQGGEKLFF
>TRBV13|TRBJ2-1|NA|NA
TGTGCCAGCAGCCCCGAGGGGATAGCGGAGTACAATGAGCAGTTCTTC
CASSPEGIAEYNEQFF
>TRBV2|TRBJ1-6|NA|NA
TGTGCCAGCAGTGCCGGGACAATGGCCCATTCACCCCTCCACTTT
CASSAGTMAHSPLHF
>TRBV10-3|TRBJ2-7|TRBD1|NA
TGTGCCATCAGTGGACCGGGACAGGGCTCCTACGAGCAGTACTTC
CAISGPGQGSYEQYF
>TRBV7-2|TRBJ2-3|TRBD2|NA
TGTGCCAGCAGCTTAGTATGGCGGGAGGAGGCATGGGATACGCAGTATTTT
CASSLVWREEAWDTQYF
>TRBV10-3|TRBJ1-1|NA|once
TGTGCCATCAGTGTTTCCAGGATGAACACTGAAGCTTTCTTT
CAISVSRMNTEAFF
>TRBV28|TRBJ1-6|NA|few
TGTGCCAGCAGTTTAAGACAGGCTTCACCCCTCCACTTT
CASSLRQASPLHF
>TRBV3-1/TRBV3-2|TRBJ2-2|NA|once
TGTGCCAGCAGCCCGCGACAGCCGAACACCGGGGAGCTGTTTTTT
CASSPRQPNTGELFF
>TRBV28|TRBJ2-3|NA|NA
TGTGCCAGCAGAGGGGTCAGGGGAGATACGCAGTATTTT
CASRGVRGDTQYF
>TRBV11-2|TRBJ2-3|NA|NA
TGTGCCAGCAGCTTTTTCTCCACAGATACGCAGTATTTT
CASSFFSTDTQYF
>TRBV5-5|TRBJ1-6|TRBD1|NA
TGTGCCAGCAGTCGGGACAGGGGTGATTCACCCCTCCACTTT
CASSRDRGDSPLHF
>TRBV5-6|TRBJ2-5|NA|NA
TGTGCCAGCAGCCTCCCAGCCAATCCGGGGACCCAGTACTTC
CASSLPANPGTQYF
>TRBV19|TRBJ1-6|TRBD1|NA
TGTGCCAGCAGAGAGACAACAGGGGGCATAACACCCCTCCACTTT
CASRETTGGITPLHF
>TRBV10-3|TRBJ2-1|TRBD2|NA
TGTGCCATCAGCCGTGGGACTAGCGGGGGCAATGAGCAGTTCTTC
CAISRGTSGGNEQFF
>TRBV9|TRBJ2-5|NA|NA
TGTGCCAGCAGCGTAGATATCCAAGAGACCCAGTACTTC
CASSVDIQETQYF
>TRBV7-9|TRBJ1-2|TRBD1|once
TGTGCCAGCAGCTTAGGAGGGGGCGCTAACTATGGCTACACCTTC
CASSLGGGANYGYTF
>TRBV3-1/TRBV3-2|TRBJ1-6|NA|NA
TGTGCCAGCAGCCAAGGAGTGATTACACCCCTCCACTTT
CASSQGVITPLHF
>TRBV6-5|TRBJ2-3|NA|NA
TGTGCCAGCAGTTCCGGGACACCCACAGATACGCAGTATTTT
CASSSGTPTDTQYF
>TRBV27|TRBJ2-3|TRBD2|NA
TGTGCCAGCAGTCCAGCGGGAGGGTTTACAGATACGCAGTATTTT
CASSPAGGFTDTQYF
>TRBV28|TRBJ2-1|NA|NA
TGTGCCAGCAGGCCCGGAGGAACAAACAATGAGCAGTTCTTC
CASRPGGTNNEQFF
>TRBV27|TRBJ2-1|TRBD2|NA
TGTGCCACCGCCCCCCGGGGGTTGTTAGCGGGCCTCAATGAGCAGTTCTTC
CATAPRGLLAGLNEQFF
>TRBV5-6|TRBJ1-3|NA|NA
TGTGCCAGCAGCTTGGACAGGCGGGGAAACACCATATATTTT
CASSLDRRGNTIYF
>TRBV6-2/TRBV6-3|TRBJ2-7|NA|NA
TGTGCCAGCAGTTACTCGATGGTTCGGGACGAGCAGTACTTC
CASSYSMVRDEQYF
>TRBV7-6|TRBJ1-1|TRBD1|once
TGTGCCAGCAGCGCGAACACAGGGGCACGCACTGAAGCTTTCTTT
CASSANTGARTEAFF
>TRBV9|TRBJ1-3|NA|NA
TGTGCCAGCAGCTTCGGACAGACGGAGGGAAACACCATATATTTT
CASSFGQTEGNTIYF
>TRBV9|TRBJ2-7|NA|NA
TGTGCCAGCAGCGTAGGGTCGACCAGGGGCCTAGGCACCTACGAGCAGTACTTC
CASSVGSTRGLGTYEQYF
>TRBV30|TRBJ1-1|NA|once
TGTGCCTGGAACGGACAGTTGAACACTGAAGCTTTCTTT
CAWNGQLNTEAFF
>TRBV5-1|TRBJ2-7|TRBD1|NA
TGCGCCAGCAGCCAGGGGACAGGGTCCTACGAGCAGTACTTC
CASSQGTGSYEQYF
>TRBV24-1|TRBJ2-3|TRBD2|NA
TGTGCCACCAGTGAACCCCGCGGGGCGGGAGAGGGAGATACGCAGTATTTT
CATSEPRGAGEGDTQYF
>TRBV4-3|TRBJ2-7|NA|once
TGCGCCAGCAGCCCCCACGGGGGTAGCGAGCAGTACTTC
CASSPHGGSEQYF
>TRBV7-6|TRBJ2-5|TRBD2|NA
TGTGCCAGCAGCAAACTAGCGGGGGGATCCCAAGAGACCCAGTACTTC
CASSKLAGGSQETQYF
>TRBV30|TRBJ2-5|NA|few
TGTGCCTGGAGTGGGGGGCGACGGGTAGAGACCCAGTACTTC
CAWSGGRRVETQYF
>TRBV5-4|TRBJ1-4|NA|once
TGTGCCAGCAGCTCAATTGGGGGCCTGGATGAAAAACTGTTTTTT
CASSSIGGLDEKLFF
>TRBV10-3|TRBJ1-2|TRBD1|NA
TGTGCCATCAGTGAGTCGTTCGTAGACAGGGGATCGGCCCAGGGCTACACCTTC
CAISESFVDRGSAQGYTF